These 6 T cell receptor beta chains share one sample of origin, sequenced in a study of CD8+ T cells in alopecia areata (dated by TCRdb to 2017 to 2018). Receptor amplification or capture employed the immunoSEQ multiplex PCR assay. To provide template for TCR sequencing, every sample had RNA extracted and reverse transcribed into cDNA. TCRdb provides this immuneACCESS table in a form limited to in-frame rearrangements. Some clones are lacking; in checked studies, under half of them reflect an unresolved V gene, and why the rest are absent is not known. The sample table holds more than 95,000 clones, of which around 50% were seen once. Roughly 9% of the sample comes from the top ten. The sample taken for sequencing was CD4+ T cells sorted from blood. Receptor source: a human donor in good health.

This clone was seen more than once but under ten times. V is TRBV4-2 and J is TRBJ2-7; 8 bases align to TRBD1. The CDR3 extends over 15 amino acids. The V gene's germline CDR1 is LGHNA and CDR2 YNFKEQ. V was clipped by 4 bases and J by 7 bases; unmatched bases: 12. The CDR3 spells CASSPTGVLSGEQYF. Written as DNA, the CDR3 is TGTGCCAGCAGCCCGACAGGGGTTCTATCGGGGGAGCAGTACTTC.

The chain joins TRBV23-1 to TRBJ2-5, with D tentatively TRBD1 or TRBD2 (7 bases each). TRBV23-1 is assigned to the ORF class and has an uncertain function. This CDR3 is 16 amino acids long. With 5 bases removed from V and 2 bases from J, the gap between germline ends came to 18 bases. This CDR3 reads CASSGGDSGLQETQYF. CDR3 nucleotides: TGCGCCAGCAGTGGGGGGGACAGTGGACTGCAAGAGACCCAGTACTTC.

A few counts support this clone. J is TRBJ1-1 and V is TRBV5-1; perhaps TRBD1 as D (6 bases). The CDR3 length is 14 residues. Trimming took off 4 bases at V and 1 base at J, with 11 bases between the two ends. Germline CDR1 SGHRS, CDR2 YFSETQ. CDR3 sequence (DNA): TGCGCCAGCAGCCGGGGGGCTTCGAACACTGAAGCTTTCTTT. It specifies CASSRGASNTEAFF.

The V and J genes are TRBV19 and TRBJ1-5; D gene uncertain. This CDR3 comprises 16 residues. In germline, CDR1 is LNHDA, CDR2 SQIVND (reference sequence). The V gene lost 1 base and the J gene lost 4 bases, with 14 bases spanning the gap. This chain's CDR3 is CASSIGGGRKNQPQHF. CDR3 DNA: TGTGCCAGTAGTATAGGCGGAGGGCGAAAAAATCAGCCCCAGCATTTT.

This clone has a handful of counts. The chain is built from TRBV28 and TRBJ2-3; D gene uncertain. The length of the CDR3 is 13 residues. Between the trimmed V and J ends, which lost 4 bases and 5 bases, there was a span of 10 bases. Germline CDR1 MDHEN, CDR2 SYDVKM. This CDR3 reads CASSSPMLDTQYF. As DNA, the CDR3 is TGTGCCAGCAGTTCTCCTATGTTAGATACGCAGTATTTT.

This clone was recorded a few times. This chain joins TRBV4-2 and TRBJ1-2; D is undetermined. V was pared by 3 bases and J by 3 bases, with 8 bases between. Germline assignment: CDR1 LGHNA and CDR2 YNFKEQ. The CDR3 has 13 residues. The DNA for the CDR3 is TGTGCCAGCAGCCATGGGGTTCACTATGGCTACACCTTC. As protein: CASSHGVHYGYTF.